A selection of T cell receptor beta chains follows, all from one sample in a study of blood T cells in healthy people across ages. One entry per CDR3 protein, called by TCRdb with MiXCR from the 5' RACE reads. Altogether about 1.8 million distinct CDR3 sequences are present, just under 50% being singletons, with the ten largest covering approximately 2.1%. The sample was blood. The receptors derive from a woman in her 40s in good health. The CDR3 runs from the conserved cysteine through the conserved F or W. Fields, in order: clone size, V gene, J gene, D gene, CDR3 protein, CDR3 DNA. D genes are given only for firm matches. Clone size is shown for a subset of rows, as once, few, many or a class of expanded clone.

size: -
V: TRBV4-2
J: TRBJ1-2
D: -
CDR3: CASSQDHRSNYGYTF
DNA: TGTGCCAGCAGCCAAGATCACCGGTCTAACTATGGCTACACCTTC

size: -
V: TRBV7-3
J: TRBJ2-6
D: -
CDR3: CASSLFSGRDSGANVLTF
DNA: TGTGCCAGCAGCTTATTTTCGGGACGGGACTCTGGGGCCAACGTCCTGACTTTC

size: few
V: TRBV6-2/TRBV6-3
J: TRBJ2-3
D: -
CDR3: CASSPPIRTDTQYF
DNA: TGTGCCAGCAGCCCACCTATTCGCACAGATACGCAGTATTTT

size: few
V: TRBV3-1
J: TRBJ1-5
D: TRBD1
CDR3: CASIRSRDRRFQPQHF
DNA: TGTGCCAGCATCCGAAGCCGGGACAGGAGATTTCAGCCCCAGCATTTT

size: -
V: TRBV9
J: TRBJ1-2
D: -
CDR3: CASSVGRDAARSTF
DNA: TGTGCCAGCAGCGTAGGACGGGACGCGGCTAGGAGCACCTTC

size: few
V: TRBV10-3
J: TRBJ2-5
D: -
CDR3: CAISDAELGTQYF
DNA: TGTGCCATCAGTGATGCGGAGTTGGGGACCCAGTACTTC

size: -
V: TRBV23-1
J: TRBJ2-1
D: -
CDR3: CASSQLSKSSYNEQFF
DNA: TGCGCCAGCAGTCAACTGAGTAAGAGCTCCTACAATGAGCAGTTCTTC

size: -
V: TRBV4-2
J: TRBJ1-5
D: -
CDR3: CASSQDGTWSSNQPQHF
DNA: TGTGCCAGCAGCCAAGATGGGACCTGGAGTAGCAATCAGCCCCAGCATTTT

size: -
V: TRBV9
J: TRBJ1-2
D: TRBD1
CDR3: CASSATGGFYGYTF
DNA: TGTGCCAGCAGCGCGACAGGGGGCTTCTATGGCTACACCTTC

size: -
V: TRBV6-5
J: TRBJ2-5
D: -
CDR3: CASSYSVGLNQETQYF
DNA: TGTGCCAGCAGTTACAGTGTTGGCCTCAACCAAGAGACCCAGTACTTC

size: -
V: TRBV5-1
J: TRBJ2-1
D: -
CDR3: CASSFIFGSWEQFF
DNA: TGCGCCAGCAGCTTTATTTTTGGGTCTTGGGAGCAGTTCTTC

size: -
V: TRBV4-3
J: TRBJ2-1
D: -
CDR3: CASSQTTGVINEQFF
DNA: TGCGCCAGCAGCCAGACGACAGGAGTCATAAATGAGCAGTTCTTC

size: -
V: TRBV7-2
J: TRBJ2-1
D: TRBD2
CDR3: CASSLRSTSGPRSYNEQFF
DNA: TGTGCCAGCAGCTTACGGTCGACTAGCGGCCCGCGCTCCTACAATGAGCAGTTCTTC

size: -
V: TRBV20-1
J: TRBJ2-7
D: -
CDR3: CSARKAGIIGEQYF
DNA: TGCAGTGCTAGAAAGGCGGGTATAATTGGAGAGCAGTACTTC

size: -
V: TRBV20-1
J: TRBJ1-2
D: -
CDR3: CSAPRGSSISSGGYTF
DNA: TGCAGTGCTCCCCGCGGCAGTAGCATTTCTTCCGGTGGCTACACCTTC

size: -
V: TRBV27
J: TRBJ2-4
D: -
CDR3: CASSLSLAVAKNIQYF
DNA: TGTGCCAGCAGTTTATCTTTGGCTGTAGCCAAAAACATTCAGTACTTC

size: -
V: TRBV6-6
J: TRBJ1-5
D: TRBD1
CDR3: CASGQGNNQPQHF
DNA: TGTGCCAGCGGACAGGGGAACAATCAGCCCCAGCATTTT

size: -
V: TRBV20-1
J: TRBJ1-1
D: -
CDR3: CSWEGNTEAFF
DNA: TGCAGTTGGGAAGGGAACACTGAAGCTTTCTTT

size: -
V: TRBV12-3/TRBV12-4
J: TRBJ1-2
D: TRBD1
CDR3: CASRPNRGFGYTF
DNA: TGTGCCAGCAGACCAAACAGGGGTTTTGGCTACACCTTC

size: few
V: TRBV4-2
J: TRBJ1-2
D: -
CDR3: CASSQTSWWGYTF
DNA: TGTGCCAGCAGCCAAACCTCCTGGTGGGGCTACACCTTC

size: -
V: TRBV4-2
J: TRBJ2-1
D: TRBD2
CDR3: CASSQAPGLEQFF
DNA: TGTGCCAGCAGCCAAGCCCCGGGACTAGAGCAGTTCTTC

size: -
V: TRBV29-1
J: TRBJ2-1
D: TRBD1
CDR3: CSVEDRGTGPPGEQFF
DNA: TGCAGCGTTGAAGATCGCGGGACAGGGCCTCCGGGCGAGCAGTTCTTC

size: few
V: TRBV20-1
J: TRBJ1-6
D: -
CDR3: CSARVTENSPLHF
DNA: TGCAGTGCTAGAGTGACAGAGAATTCACCCCTCCACTTT

size: -
V: TRBV29-1
J: TRBJ2-5
D: TRBD1
CDR3: CSVAGQGIRGSQETQYF
DNA: TGCAGCGTTGCGGGACAGGGGATCCGGGGTTCCCAAGAGACCCAGTACTTC

size: -
V: TRBV20-1
J: TRBJ2-5
D: TRBD2
CDR3: CSARLAGTQETQYF
DNA: TGCAGTGCTCGACTAGCGGGGACCCAAGAGACCCAGTACTTC

size: once
V: TRBV10-3
J: TRBJ2-1
D: -
CDR3: CAISEDKGGYNEQFF
DNA: TGTGCCATCAGTGAGGACAAGGGAGGCTACAATGAGCAGTTCTTC

size: -
V: TRBV20-1
J: TRBJ2-7
D: -
CDR3: CSAPSGALYEQYF
DNA: TGCAGTGCCCCGTCCGGGGCTCTCTACGAGCAGTACTTC

size: few
V: TRBV29-1
J: TRBJ2-5
D: -
CDR3: CSVQAAWETQYF
DNA: TGCAGCGTTCAGGCTGCGTGGGAGACCCAGTACTTC

size: few
V: TRBV4-3
J: TRBJ2-1
D: -
CDR3: CASSQATGWGGVLFF
DNA: TGCGCCAGCAGCCAGGCCACAGGGTGGGGGGGTGTGTTGTTCTTC

size: -
V: TRBV25-1
J: TRBJ1-2
D: -
CDR3: CASSVAMTNYGYTF
DNA: TGTGCCAGCAGTGTCGCGATGACTAACTATGGCTACACCTTC

size: -
V: TRBV29-1
J: TRBJ2-5
D: -
CDR3: CSAKDNSESQYF
DNA: TGCAGCGCCAAGGACAACTCGGAGAGCCAGTACTTC

size: many
V: TRBV7-2
J: TRBJ2-5
D: TRBD2
CDR3: CASSLGSSSGGAFQTQYF
DNA: TGTGCCAGCAGCTTAGGGTCCTCTAGCGGGGGGGCTTTTCAGACCCAGTACTTC

size: -
V: TRBV3-1
J: TRBJ2-6
D: -
CDR3: CASSQVARGFRANVLTF
DNA: TGTGCCAGCAGCCAAGTGGCCAGGGGCTTTAGGGCCAACGTCCTGACTTTC

size: few
V: TRBV20-1
J: TRBJ2-5
D: TRBD2
CDR3: CSASGLAGETQYF
DNA: TGCAGTGCTAGCGGACTAGCGGGGGAGACCCAGTACTTC

size: few
V: TRBV7-2
J: TRBJ2-5
D: TRBD2
CDR3: CASSAAGRGETQYF
DNA: TGTGCCAGCAGCGCCGCCGGGCGGGGGGAGACCCAGTACTTC

size: once
V: TRBV7-2
J: TRBJ1-6
D: -
CDR3: CASSLERGHPSSYNSPLHF
DNA: TGTGCCAGCAGCCTAGAGAGAGGACATCCGAGCTCCTATAATTCACCCCTCCACTTT

size: -
V: TRBV7-2
J: TRBJ2-1
D: -
CDR3: CASSNTQGFEQFF
DNA: TGTGCCAGCAGCAATACACAGGGATTCGAGCAGTTCTTC

size: -
V: TRBV27
J: TRBJ1-2
D: TRBD1
CDR3: CASSYRDRLYGYTF
DNA: TGTGCCAGCAGTTACCGGGACAGGCTATATGGCTACACCTTC

size: -
V: TRBV29-1
J: TRBJ2-7
D: -
CDR3: CSVVNRGPMSSYNEQYF
DNA: TGCAGCGTTGTTAATCGGGGGCCTATGAGCTCCTACAATGAGCAGTACTTC

size: -
V: TRBV14
J: TRBJ2-5
D: -
CDR3: CASSQGRLLGGETQYF
DNA: TGTGCCAGCAGCCAGGGAAGGCTCCTCGGTGGGGAGACCCAGTACTTC

size: -
V: TRBV6-1
J: TRBJ1-4
D: -
CDR3: CASSELGRVTEKLFF
DNA: TGTGCCAGCAGTGAATTAGGCAGGGTGACCGAAAAACTGTTTTTT

size: -
V: TRBV24-1
J: TRBJ2-4
D: -
CDR3: CATSMTGEGSKNIQYF
DNA: TGTGCCACCAGTATGACAGGGGAGGGTTCCAAAAACATTCAGTACTTC

size: -
V: TRBV5-5
J: TRBJ1-1
D: TRBD1
CDR3: CASSPRGQAPFEAFF
DNA: TGTGCCAGCAGCCCCCGAGGACAGGCCCCATTTGAAGCTTTCTTT

size: -
V: TRBV4-2
J: TRBJ2-5
D: TRBD2
CDR3: CASSQGRDYRETQYF
DNA: TGTGCCAGCAGCCAAGGACGGGACTACCGAGAGACCCAGTACTTC

size: -
V: TRBV7-2
J: TRBJ2-5
D: -
CDR3: CASSLSPGVETQYF
DNA: TGTGCCAGCAGCTTAAGCCCCGGTGTAGAGACCCAGTACTTC

size: -
V: TRBV28
J: TRBJ1-5
D: TRBD1
CDR3: CASSDPETGYFQPQHF
DNA: TGTGCCAGCAGTGACCCCGAGACAGGGTATTTCCAGCCCCAGCATTTT

size: -
V: TRBV5-1
J: TRBJ2-1
D: -
CDR3: CASRAAGSNLHEQFF
DNA: TGCGCCAGCAGAGCGGCCGGGAGTAATTTACATGAGCAGTTCTTC

size: -
V: TRBV20-1
J: TRBJ1-2
D: -
CDR3: CSARLLGTHVGGGTF
DNA: -

size: -
V: TRBV20-1
J: TRBJ2-5
D: TRBD2
CDR3: CSAGQGGETQYF
DNA: TGCAGTGCTGGGCAGGGAGGGGAGACCCAGTACTTC

size: once
V: TRBV29-1
J: TRBJ2-7
D: -
CDR3: CSVAPRAYEQYF
DNA: TGCAGCGTCGCGCCTCGGGCCTACGAGCAGTACTTC

size: few
V: TRBV20-1
J: TRBJ1-2
D: -
CDR3: CSATGGPGYTF
DNA: TGCAGTGCTACGGGGGGGCCTGGCTACACCTTC

size: -
V: TRBV7-2
J: TRBJ2-3
D: -
CDR3: CASGGGRGTGQSTDTQYF
DNA: TGTGCCAGCGGAGGGGGCAGAGGAACAGGCCAAAGCACAGATACGCAGTATTTT

size: once
V: TRBV6-2/TRBV6-3
J: TRBJ2-7
D: -
CDR3: CASSYTPLRGVSYEQYF
DNA: TGTGCCAGCAGTTACACACCCCTACGTGGGGTTTCCTACGAGCAGTACTTC

size: -
V: TRBV20-1
J: TRBJ1-5
D: -
CDR3: CSASPNYGGSINQPQHF
DNA: TGCAGTGCGAGCCCGAACTACGGGGGCTCGATCAATCAGCCCCAGCATTTT

size: -
V: TRBV12-3/TRBV12-4
J: TRBJ2-3
D: TRBD2
CDR3: CASSRTSGKYTDTQYF
DNA: TGTGCCAGCAGTCGGACTAGCGGAAAGTACACAGATACGCAGTATTTT